The present T cell receptor beta chain was sequenced within a study of T-cell memory formation after mild COVID-19. This clonotype was seen more than once but under ten times. The CDR3 spans 14 residues. V shed 4 bases, J shed 6 bases, and the junction held 6 bases outside the gene matches. Germline values: CDR1 SGHRS, CDR2 YFSETQ. MiXCR was run by TCRdb on the 5' RACE reads, yielding one entry per CDR3 protein. Altogether hundreds of thousands of distinct CDR3 sequences are present, 23% being singletons, with the ten largest covering roughly 14%. The sequence came from an adult woman who had mild COVID-19 (a few samples of this study predate the infection). Cell type and time point are not known. Sequenced material: PBMCs or a T cell subset sorted from them (not recorded which). This chain connects TRBV5-1 to TRBJ2-3, with 9 bases fitting TRBD1. CDR3 amino acids: CASSAGQGRDTQYF. CDR3 DNA: TGCGCCAGCAGCGCGGGACAGGGTCGGGATACGCAGTATTTT.